Sequencing of this T cell receptor (beta chain) was carried out in a study of T-cell reconstitution after alpha-beta-depleted transplantation in children (dated by TCRdb to 2015 to 2016). Study-wide context: Using TCR repertoire profiling, the study followed T-cell immune reconstitution in a quantitative way in children after TCRalphabeta/CD19-depleted allogeneic hematopoietic cell transplantation.

Comments on this clonotype: There is no known antigen for this receptor. No base quality information exists; no much larger clone differs at one position.

The paper as a whole reports these results and caveats: In some patients, the high TCRbeta diversity seen at day 60 was put down to recipient T cells and intrathymic progenitors that had survived conditioning. Apparently early alphabetaT-cell count recovery about two months after transplant reportedly relied on only several hundred rapidly expanded clones derived from non-depleted graft cells. Over subsequent months, a decline in hyperexpanded clone frequencies was noted, and after one year, T-cell counts and TCRbeta diversity were mostly ascribed to newly produced T cells.

The cysteine opens and the phenylalanine closes a CDR3 of 17 amino acids. The only DNA kept is the CDR3, 51 bases in frame from the first base. From a lookup of the germline V gene, CDR1 and CDR2 are MNHNS and SASEGT. Trimming costs V 7 bases and J 6 bases, and their ends lie 25 bases apart. The library came from PCR. TCRdb lists the instrument as Illumina HiSeq 2500. TCR libraries were prepared with molecular barcoding, using unique molecular identifiers to normalize TCRbeta repertoire quantification. The raw public data were reprocessed by TCRdb itself: fastp quality trimming at Q25, MiXCR clonotype calling, in-frame beta chains only. Merged by CDR3 protein, the rows form single entries marked with the most common genes and DNA. The sample yields some 450,000 distinct CDR3 sequences; roughly 44% were counted once. The ten largest clones take up about 30% of the sample. The treatment or condition tag for this specimen amounts to: allogeneic hematopoietic cell transplantation with graft depleted of TCRalphabeta T cells and CD19 B cells. The children who served as transplant recipients had been given grafts of TCRalphabeta/CD19-depleted allogeneic hematopoietic cells.

The source was PBMCs, collected before TCRalphabeta/CD19-depleted stem cell transplant. The sequence was obtained from a girl aged 2 to 9 with aplastic anemia, due to receive a stem cell transplant. Rearrangement joined TRBV6-1 to TRBJ2-1; the D region possibly corresponds to TRBD2 (6 bases align). In nucleotide form, the sequence is TGTGCCAGCAAGGGACCCCAGAGTGACGGGGGTTCCAATGAGCAGTTCTTC. This is translated as CASKGPQSDGGSNEQFF.